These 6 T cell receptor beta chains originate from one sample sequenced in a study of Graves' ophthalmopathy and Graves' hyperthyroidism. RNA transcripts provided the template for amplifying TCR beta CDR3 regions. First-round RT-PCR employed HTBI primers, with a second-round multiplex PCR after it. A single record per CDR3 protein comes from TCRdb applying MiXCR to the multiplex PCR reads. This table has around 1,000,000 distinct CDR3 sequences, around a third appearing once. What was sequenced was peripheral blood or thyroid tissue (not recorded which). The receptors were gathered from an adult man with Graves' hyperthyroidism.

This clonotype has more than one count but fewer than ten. Here the CDR3 DNA reads TGCAGTGCTAGAGCCACGACTAGCGGAGCCCTGAACACCGGGGAGCTGTTTTTT. This encodes CSARATTSGALNTGELFF. The genes are TRBV20-1 and TRBJ2-2; 9 nucleotides agree with TRBD2. Germline V gives CDR1 DFQATT, CDR2 SNEGSKA (reference sequence). V was pared by 1 base and J by 1 base, with 10 bases of the junction left unmatched. This CDR3 has 18 amino acids.

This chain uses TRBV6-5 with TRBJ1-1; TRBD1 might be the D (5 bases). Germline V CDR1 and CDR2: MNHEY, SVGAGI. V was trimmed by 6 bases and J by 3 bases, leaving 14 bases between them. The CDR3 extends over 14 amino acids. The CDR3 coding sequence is TGTGCCAGCAGGCCAGGGAGGGGAGACACTGAAGCTTTCTTT. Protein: CASRPGRGDTEAFF.

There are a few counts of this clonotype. CDR3 sequence (DNA): TGTGCCAGCAGCCAAGGGGGAAATCATAATTCACCCCTCCACTTT. It yields the protein CASSQGGNHNSPLHF. The rearrangement links TRBV3-1 to TRBJ1-6; D ambiguous. Trimming removed 1 base at V and 5 bases at J, with 9 bases between. Germline V CDR1 and CDR2: LGHDT, YNNKEL (reference sequence). The CDR3 covers 15 residues.

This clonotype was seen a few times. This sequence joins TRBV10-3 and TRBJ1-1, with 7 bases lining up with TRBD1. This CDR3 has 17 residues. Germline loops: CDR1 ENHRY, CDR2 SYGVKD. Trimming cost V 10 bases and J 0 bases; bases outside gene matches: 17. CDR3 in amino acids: CASSSQGQKTMNTEAFF. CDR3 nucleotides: TGTGCCAGCAGCTCCCAGGGACAGAAGACCATGAACACTGAAGCTTTCTTT.

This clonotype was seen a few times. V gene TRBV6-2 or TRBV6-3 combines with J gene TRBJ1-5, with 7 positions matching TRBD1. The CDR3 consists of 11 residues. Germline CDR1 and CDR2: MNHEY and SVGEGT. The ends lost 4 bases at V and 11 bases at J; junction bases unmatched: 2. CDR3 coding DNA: TGTGCCAGCAGTTCAGGGGGGACCCAGCATTTT. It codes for CASSSGGTQHF.

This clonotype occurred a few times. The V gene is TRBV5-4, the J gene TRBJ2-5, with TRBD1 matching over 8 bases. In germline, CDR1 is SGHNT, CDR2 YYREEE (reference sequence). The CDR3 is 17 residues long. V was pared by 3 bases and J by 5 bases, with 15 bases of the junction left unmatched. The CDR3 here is CASSSDVQGDLGETQYF. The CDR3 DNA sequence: TGTGCCAGCAGCTCCGACGTACAGGGGGATCTTGGGGAGACCCAGTACTTC.